This T cell receptor (beta chain) is from a study of blood T cell repertoires in COVID-19. CDR3 length equals 12 residues. Germline values: CDR1 MNHEY, CDR2 SVGAGI. J lost 3 bases, V lost 8 bases, and 2 bases had no gene match. Assay used: immunoSEQ multiplex PCR; TCRdb lists only in-frame clones, some missing. The sample holds 140,000 to 150,000 clones, over 70% seen once. This clone was found a few times. The chain joins TRBV6-5 to TRBJ2-7, with TRBD1 identical over 9 bases. The sequenced sample was peripheral blood. The source is a woman aged 50 to 65 with acute or convalescent COVID-19. CDR3 sequence reads: CASGQGNYEQYF. The CDR3 nucleotides read TGTGCCAGCGGACAGGGGAACTACGAGCAGTACTTC.